These T cell receptor beta chains were read from a single sample in a study of blood T cell repertoires in COVID-19. The repertoire was sequenced with immunoSEQ multiplex PCR; TCRdb's copy has only in-frame clones and lacks some. This table has about 200,000 clones, 86% appearing once. Sequencing was carried out using PBMCs or T cells enriched from blood (not recorded which). The receptor set was obtained from a man aged 40-55 years with acute COVID-19. The CDR3 runs from the conserved cysteine through the conserved F or W. D genes are given only for firm matches. Rows may omit the clone size; those that give it use once, few, many or a size class.

-,TRBD2,TRBJ2-5,TRBV24-1,CATSDEGSGPQGETQYF,TGTGCCACCAGTGATGAAGGTAGCGGGCCGCAAGGGGAGACCCAGTACTTC
once,-,TRBJ1-1,TRBV30,CAWSVQINTEAFF,TGTGCCTGGAGTGTACAGATTAACACTGAAGCTTTCTTT
-,TRBD1,TRBJ1-3,TRBV12-5,CASGRGPGNTIYF,TGTGCTAGTGGGAGGGGGCCTGGAAACACCATATATTTT
-,-,TRBJ1-4,TRBV7-8,CASSLGGHAEKLFF,TGTGCCAGCAGCTTAGGAGGTCACGCTGAAAAACTGTTTTTT
-,-,TRBJ2-5,TRBV6-5,CASNGYALEGTQYF,TGTGCCAGCAACGGTTACGCCCTCGAGGGGACCCAGTACTTC
-,-,TRBJ2-7,TRBV28,CASSLFGTGLEQYF,TGTGCCAGCAGTTTATTTGGAACAGGTCTCGAGCAGTACTTC
-,-,TRBJ2-7,TRBV14,CASTGSPRGEQYF,TGTGCCAGCACTGGCAGCCCAAGGGGAGAGCAGTACTTC
-,TRBD1,TRBJ1-2,TRBV5-1,CASSQTTGKYGYTF,TGCGCCAGCAGCCAGACGACAGGGAAGTATGGCTACACCTTC
-,-,TRBJ1-6,TRBV2,CASSEVITVRITSYNSPLHF,TGTGCCAGCAGTGAAGTTATCACAGTCCGAATTACCTCCTATAATTCACCCCTCCACTTT
-,TRBD2,TRBJ2-1,TRBV10-3,CAISESTSGRYNEQFF,TGTGCCATCAGTGAGTCGACTAGCGGGAGGTACAATGAGCAGTTCTTC
-,TRBD1,TRBJ2-7,TRBV27,CASSFHSGTGPREQYF,TGTGCCAGCAGTTTCCATTCGGGGACAGGGCCCCGCGAGCAGTACTTC
-,-,TRBJ1-5,TRBV28,CSYAGVNQPQHF,TGTTCATACGCCGGAGTGAATCAGCCCCAGCATTTT
-,-,TRBJ2-7,TRBV30,CAWNPGAYEQYF,TGTGCCTGGAACCCAGGGGCCTACGAGCAGTACTTC
once,TRBD1,TRBJ1-4,TRBV28,CASSPRSYRGQEKLFF,TGTGCCAGCAGCCCCAGGTCGTACAGGGGGCAAGAAAAACTGTTTTTT
-,-,TRBJ1-2,TRBV12-1,CASSSIDRYYGYTF,TGTGCCAGCAGCTCCATCGACAGGTACTATGGCTACACCTTC
-,TRBD2,TRBJ2-1,TRBV11-3,CASSLERGLENEQFF,TGTGCCAGCAGCTTAGAACGGGGACTAGAGAATGAGCAGTTCTTC
-,-,TRBJ2-2,TRBV28,CASMDSSNTGELFF,TGTGCCAGCATGGACTCCTCGAACACCGGGGAGCTGTTTTTT
-,TRBD2,TRBJ2-6,TRBV30,CARSGTSGRATGANVLTF,TGTGCCCGATCCGGGACTAGCGGGAGGGCCACTGGGGCCAACGTCCTGACTTTC
-,TRBD2,TRBJ2-2,TRBV18,CASTPGGVATGELFF,TGTGCCAGCACCCCTGGGGGGGTAGCAACCGGGGAGCTGTTTTTT
-,TRBD1,TRBJ2-3,TRBV6-6,CASSYWGQEVWDTQYF,TGTGCCAGCAGTTACTGGGGACAGGAGGTATGGGATACGCAGTATTTT
-,TRBD1,TRBJ2-2,TRBV19,CASSPRGLNGELFF,TGTGCCAGTTCCCCAAGGGGGCTAAACGGGGAGCTGTTTTTT
-,-,TRBJ2-1,TRBV24-1,CATSDFFTNEQFF,TGTGCCACCAGTGATTTCTTTACAAATGAGCAGTTCTTC
-,TRBD2,TRBJ2-5,TRBV2,CASSASGETQYF,TGTGCCAGCAGTGCTAGCGGGGAGACCCAGTACTTC